A single TCR beta chain is shown here with its context. What it recognizes is unknown. The data are from a study of shared clonotypes between healthy human individuals. General study points: Among donors, the sharing of clonotypes was expected to be influenced by sequencing depth.

The repertoire was sequenced with immunoSEQ multiplex PCR; TCRdb's copy has only in-frame clones and lacks some. Among more than 400,000 clones, about 95% were seen once, and the ten largest hold about 0.054%. Germline-derived CDR1 and CDR2 are SGHRS and YFSETQ. V lost 1 base and J 2 bases, leaving 10 bases between the germline ends. This CDR3 region has 15 residues. The V call is TRBV5-1, the J call TRBJ1-3; unclear D gene. Sequencing used naive CD4+ T cells sorted from blood. Noted subset: CD45RA+ positively selected. This receptor was obtained from a young woman in good health. CDR3: CASSLLGGPGNTIYF. CDR3 coding DNA: TGCGCCAGCAGCTTGTTAGGAGGACCTGGAAACACCATATATTTT. Supplemented by reference TRBV5-1 and TRBJ1-3, the full variable domain reads KAGVTQTPRYLIKTRGQQVTLSCSPISGHRSVSWYQQTPGQGLQFLFEYFSETQRNKGNFPGRFSGRQFSNSRSEMNVSTLELGDSALYLCASSLLGGPGNTIYFGEGSWLTVV.